The next 28 T cell receptor beta chains were all read from a single sample in a study of beta chain features in type 1 diabetes. The study, taken as a whole, reports: The study found moderately but significantly shorter TCRB CDR3s in all four CD4+ subsets of Type 1 diabetes patients.

No antigen has been identified for these receptors. Reverse transcribing all isolated RNA meant expressed TCRB transcripts were sequenced. Measured with immunoSEQ multiplex PCR; TCRdb has only the in-frame clones, and not every one. The sample includes 120,000 or so clones, roughly 17% seen only once; the top ten take 2.6%. Material: central memory CD4+ T cells from blood. Receptor source: a man between 18 and 29 years old with type 1 diabetes.

By sample fraction, this clone is medium-sized. This specimen includes other DNA sequences encoding the same CDR3. J is TRBJ2-1 and V is TRBV29-1; 9 nucleotides match TRBD1. This CDR3 has 14 residues. Germline trimming cut 1 base from V and 6 bases from J; bases unmatched to any gene: 4. Germline assignment: CDR1 SQVTM and CDR2 ANQGSEA. The CDR3 sequence is CSVEGTGDSNEQFF. The CDR3 nucleotides read TGCAGCGTTGAAGGGACAGGGGATAGCAATGAGCAGTTCTTC.

V gene TRBV7-6 combines with J gene TRBJ2-2; tentatively, D is TRBD1 or TRBD2 (5 bases each). Looked up from germline, CDR1 is SGHVS and CDR2 is FNYEAQ. Trimming cost V 5 bases and J 0 bases, with 10 bases left between them. The CDR3 length is 15 residues. Here the CDR3 DNA reads TGTGCCAGCAGCCACGGGACCTCGAACACCGGGGAGCTGTTTTTT. Protein product: CASSHGTSNTGELFF.

This clone was detected a few times. This rearrangement joins TRBV6-5 to TRBJ2-7; maybe TRBD1 (5 bases). With 2 bases removed from V and 4 bases from J, the gap between germline ends came to 15 bases. The germline gives CDR1 MNHEY, CDR2 SVGAGI. The CDR3 is 15 amino acids. The CDR3 reads CASSYGQDIGYEQYF. The CDR3, as DNA: TGTGCCAGCAGTTACGGTCAGGACATCGGATACGAGCAGTACTTC.

This clone was observed a handful of times. The chain joins TRBV16 to TRBJ1-1; D is perhaps TRBD1 (6 bases). In germline, CDR1 is KGHSY, CDR2 FQNENV. The germline V and J ends were trimmed by 4 bases and 4 bases, with 16 bases remaining between them. The CDR3 spans 15 residues. The CDR3 coding sequence is TGTGCCAGCAGCCGCCTACCACAGGGCGGCACTGAAGCTTTCTTT. Residues: CASSRLPQGGTEAFF.

This chain connects TRBV18 to TRBJ2-5; 8 nucleotides line up with TRBD1. With V trimmed by 7 bases and J by 3 bases, 4 bases remained unmatched. The CDR3 length is 13 residues. Germline V gene lookup returns CDR1 KGHSH and CDR2 LQKENI. This CDR3 is CASLPTGEETQYF. CDR3 nucleotides: TGTGCCAGCTTACCGACAGGGGAAGAGACCCAGTACTTC. Drawing the rest from reference TRBV18 and TRBJ2-5, the complete variable domain is NAGVMQNPRHLVRRRGQEARLRCSPMKGHSHVYWYRQLPEEGLKFMVYLQKENIIDESGMPKERFSAEFPKEGPSILRIQQVVRGDSAAYFCASLPTGEETQYFGPGTRLLVL.

The chain has TRBV28 and TRBJ2-7; D is tentatively TRBD1 or TRBD2 (5 bases each). The V gene's germline CDR1 is MDHEN and CDR2 SYDVKM. V was clipped by 5 bases and J by 0 bases, with 17 bases between them. The CDR3 is 16 amino acids. CDR3 sequence (DNA): TGTGCCAGCAGTCCTCGGGACGGCCTTAGCTCCTACGAGCAGTACTTC. This translates into CASSPRDGLSSYEQYF.

The CDR3 is CASSPGTSGKDEQFF. The CDR3 bases are TGTGCCAGCAGCCCCGGGACTAGCGGGAAAGATGAGCAGTTCTTC. The rearrangement joins TRBV4-2 to TRBJ2-1; 13 nucleotides line up with TRBD2. Germline assignment: CDR1 LGHNA and CDR2 YNFKEQ. CDR3 length: 15 residues. V lost 4 bases to trimming and J lost 8 bases; unmatched junction nucleotides: 5.

The gene calls are TRBV5-1 and TRBJ2-2; 7 nucleotides line up with TRBD2. V lost 6 bases, J lost 7 bases, and 9 bases stayed unmatched. CDR3 length: 14 amino acids. Germline CDR1 is SGHRS and CDR2 is YFSETQ. CDR3 sequence: CASKREGLVGELFF. CDR3 nucleotides: TGCGCCAGCAAGAGGGAGGGCCTTGTCGGGGAGCTGTTTTTT.

This rearrangement joins TRBV7-2 to TRBJ2-5; 10 nucleotides match TRBD1. With V trimmed by 1 base and J by 4 bases, 0 bases remained unmatched. The CDR3 is 14 amino acids. Germline CDR1 reads SGHTA; CDR2 reads FQGNSA. The CDR3 bases are TGTGCCAGCAGCTTAGGACAGGGGGCAGAGACCCAGTACTTC. It translates to CASSLGQGAETQYF.

This clone was observed a handful of times. The chain links TRBV30 to TRBJ1-2, with D possibly matching TRBD1 (6 bases). In germline, CDR1 is GTSNPN, CDR2 SVGIG (reference sequence). This CDR3 has 13 amino acids. Trimming took 0 bases from V and 4 from J, leaving 9 bases between them. CDR3 bases: TGTGCCTGGAGTGTAAAGGGGGGCTATGGCTACACCTTC. Its translation is CAWSVKGGYGYTF.

This chain joins TRBV4-1 and TRBJ2-6; D gene unclear. CDR1 is MGHRA and CDR2 is YSYEKL in the germline V gene. The CDR3 covers 17 residues. V was trimmed by 0 bases and J by 0 bases, leaving 9 bases between them. DNA for the CDR3: TGCGCCAGCAGCCAAGATTTGGGCCCCTCTGGGGCCAACGTCCTGACTTTC. Protein product: CASSQDLGPSGANVLTF.

This clone was seen once. This rearrangement joins TRBV11-2 to TRBJ2-3; D unresolved. Germline CDR1 and CDR2: SGHAT and FQNNGV. CDR3 length: 15 residues. V lost 1 base and J 4 bases, leaving 12 bases between the germline ends. In DNA form, the CDR3 reads TGTGCCAGCAGCTTAGGGAGTATAGGCGCAGATACGCAGTATTTT. The encoded protein is CASSLGSIGADTQYF.

The gene calls are TRBV25-1 and TRBJ2-7; D is possibly TRBD2 (5 bases). Germline assignment: CDR1 MGHDK and CDR2 SYGVNS. CDR3 length equals 12 residues. Trimming left V 4 bases short and J 3 bases short, with 7 bases between. CDR3 in DNA: TGTGCCAGCAGTGTAGAGGGCTACGAGCAGTACTTC. It encodes CASSVEGYEQYF.

Comments on this clone: This sample also contains other DNA sequences that code for the same CDR3. V usage is TRBV7-2 and J usage is TRBJ1-5; D possibly corresponds to TRBD1 (5 bases). Germline V gives CDR1 SGHTA, CDR2 FQGNSA. The germline V and J ends were trimmed by 4 bases and 7 bases, with 11 bases remaining between them. The CDR3 totals 13 residues. The CDR3 sequence is CASSYRGEQPQHF. The CDR3 coding sequence is TGTGCCAGCAGCTATAGGGGTGAACAGCCCCAGCATTTT. Together with reference TRBV7-2 and TRBJ1-5, the CDR3 gives the full variable domain: GAGVSQSPSNKVTEKGKDVELRCDPISGHTALYWYRQSLGQGLEFLIYFQGNSAPDKSGLPSDRFSAERTGGSVSTLTIQRTQQEDSAVYLCASSYRGEQPQHFGDGTRLSIL.

The rearrangement uses TRBV29-1 and TRBJ1-1; D gene unclear. Germline CDR1 and CDR2: SQVTM and ANQGSEA. There are 12 residues in the CDR3. V lost 4 bases to trimming and J lost 5 bases, with 11 bases between them. The CDR3 loop reads CSVGEAETEAFF. The CDR3 DNA follows: TGCAGCGTTGGAGAGGCGGAAACTGAAGCTTTCTTT.

The chain combines TRBV30 with TRBJ2-6; the D call may be TRBD1 or TRBD2 (5 bases each). V lost 2 bases and J lost 0, with 14 bases in between. CDR3 length: 17 amino acids. Germline lookup yields CDR1 GTSNPN and CDR2 SVGIG (reference sequence). The CDR3 here is CAWSLTGTGSGANVLTF. The CDR3 DNA sequence: TGTGCCTGGAGTTTAACCGGGACCGGCTCTGGGGCCAACGTCCTGACTTTC.

CDR3 DNA sequence: TGTGCCAGCACAGGGGAACCTTCGGGCGAGCAGTACTTC. This gives the protein CASTGEPSGEQYF. The gene calls are TRBV10-3 and TRBJ2-7, with 7 bases fitting TRBD1. This CDR3 has 13 residues. Germline-derived CDR1 and CDR2 are ENHRY and SYGVKD. The V and J ends lost 10 bases and 6 bases, in that order; junction bases with no gene match: 12.

This clone was counted a few times. The rearrangement joins TRBV15 to TRBJ2-2; D remains ambiguous. Germline CDR1 is LNHNV and CDR2 is YYDKDF (reference sequence). V lost 5 bases to trimming and J lost 6 bases, with 7 bases between them. This CDR3 has 12 amino acids. The CDR3 region is CATSPSAGELFF. The CDR3 nucleotides are TGTGCCACCAGCCCATCAGCCGGGGAGCTGTTTTTT.

The rearrangement links TRBV25-1 to TRBJ2-7, with 9 bases identical to TRBD1. The CDR3 is made up of 14 amino acids. Germline trimming cut 3 bases from V and 8 bases from J; bases unmatched to any gene: 8. Germline V gives CDR1 MGHDK, CDR2 SYGVNS. Written as DNA, the CDR3 is TGTGCCAGCAGTGAGGACAGGGGATATACGCAGCAGTACTTC. This codes for CASSEDRGYTQQYF.

This clone showed up just a few times. CDR3 sequence reads: CASSRSYTEANYGYTF. The DNA of the CDR3 is TGCGCCAGCAGCCGTAGTTATACAGAAGCTAACTATGGCTACACCTTC. This chain joins TRBV4-1 and TRBJ1-2; D is unresolved. Between the trimmed V and J ends, which lost 4 bases and 0 bases, there was a span of 15 bases. The CDR3 is 16 residues long. Germline values: CDR1 MGHRA, CDR2 YSYEKL.

The chain has TRBV30 and TRBJ1-1; weak D call: TRBD1 (6 bases). Germline-derived CDR1 and CDR2 are GTSNPN and SVGIG (reference sequence). The length of the CDR3 is 12 residues. V dropped 5 bases and J dropped 0 bases, with 7 bases sitting between them. CDR3 amino acids: CAWGQMNTEAFF. CDR3 sequence (DNA): TGTGCCTGGGGACAGATGAACACTGAAGCTTTCTTT.

This clone was counted between two and nine times. CDR3 sequence: CASSHRQGTGELFF. CDR3 bases: TGCGCCAGCAGCCATCGACAGGGCACCGGGGAGCTGTTTTTT. The V gene is TRBV4-3, the J gene TRBJ2-2; TRBD1 agrees at 7 bases. With 3 bases clipped from V and 4 bases from J, the junction kept 2 bases outside the gene matches. Germline V gene data show CDR1 as LGHNA and CDR2 as YSLEER. The CDR3 contains 14 residues.

The rearrangement joins TRBV4-3 to TRBJ2-5, with TRBD1 matching 8 bases. Germline V gene data show CDR1 as LGHNA and CDR2 as YSLEER. The CDR3 consists of 14 residues. The V and J ends lost 1 base and 3 bases, in that order; junction bases with no gene match: 1. The chain's CDR3 is CASSQGQGKETQYF. The CDR3 DNA sequence: TGCGCCAGCAGCCAAGGACAGGGGAAAGAGACCCAGTACTTC.

The CDR3 is CASSGLGPQRWDTQYF. CDR3 sequence (DNA): TGTGCCAGCAGTGGCTTAGGTCCTCAGCGGTGGGATACGCAGTATTTT. This sequence joins TRBV27 and TRBJ2-3; perhaps TRBD2 as D (5 bases). Per germline, CDR1 MNHEY and CDR2 SMNVEV (reference sequence). This CDR3 has 16 amino acids. Trimming took 5 bases from V and 6 from J, leaving 21 bases between them.

The chain carries TRBV29-1 and TRBJ2-1; D gene ambiguous. Trimming removed 3 bases from V and 3 bases from J, with 6 bases in between. Germline V gene data show CDR1 as SQVTM and CDR2 as ANQGSEA. CDR3 length: 12 residues. The CDR3 bases are TGCAGCGTTGAGGCTGTCTACAATGAGCAGTTCTTC. It yields the protein CSVEAVYNEQFF.

V gene TRBV28 combines with J gene TRBJ1-6; D remains unclear. CDR3 length equals 14 residues. Germline V gives CDR1 MDHEN, CDR2 SYDVKM. Trimming cost V 6 bases and J 5 bases, with 11 bases left between them. CDR3 residues: CASSSPGDNSPLHF. Written as DNA, the CDR3 is TGTGCCAGCAGCTCCCCCGGGGATAATTCACCCCTCCACTTT.

This clone was observed many times. Distinct nucleotide sequences in the sample also encode this CDR3. The chain employs TRBV7-9 and TRBJ2-3; D remains unclear. The V gene lost 5 bases and the J gene lost 4 bases, with 10 bases spanning the gap. The CDR3 is 13 amino acids. Germline V gene data show CDR1 as SEHNR and CDR2 as FQNEAQ (reference sequence). Written as DNA, the CDR3 is TGTGCCAGCAGCCCCCGAGGCCCAGATACGCAGTATTTT. As protein: CASSPRGPDTQYF.

The V call is TRBV27, the J call TRBJ1-2; D gene uncertain. The CDR3 covers 13 residues. Trimming cost V 5 bases and J 4 bases, with 11 bases left between them. Germline V lookup: CDR1 MNHEY, CDR2 SMNVEV (reference sequence). CDR3 nucleotides: TGTGCCAGCAGTCCGAGGACCGGCTATGGCTACACCTTC. Translation gives CASSPRTGYGYTF.